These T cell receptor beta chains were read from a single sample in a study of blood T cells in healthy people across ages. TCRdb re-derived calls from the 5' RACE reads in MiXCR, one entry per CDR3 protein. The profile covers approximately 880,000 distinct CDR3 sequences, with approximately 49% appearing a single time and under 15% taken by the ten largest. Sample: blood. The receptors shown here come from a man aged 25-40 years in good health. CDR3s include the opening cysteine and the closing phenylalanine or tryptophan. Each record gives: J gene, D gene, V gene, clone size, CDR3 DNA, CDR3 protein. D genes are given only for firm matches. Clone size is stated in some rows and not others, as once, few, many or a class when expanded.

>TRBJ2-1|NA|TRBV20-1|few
TGCAGTGCCCATCCGACAGGTATAGGGGAGCAGTTCTTC
CSAHPTGIGEQFF
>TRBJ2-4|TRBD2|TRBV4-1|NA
TGCGCCAGCAGCCAAGATTGGGGGGGGGAGAACATTCAGTACTTC
CASSQDWGGENIQYF
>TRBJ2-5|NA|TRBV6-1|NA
TGTGCCTGCAGTGATGAGACCCAGTACTTC
CACSDETQYF
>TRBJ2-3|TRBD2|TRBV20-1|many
TGCAGTGCTAGAGGCCAGGGCCTAGCGGGGAAAGATACGCAGTATTTT
CSARGQGLAGKDTQYF
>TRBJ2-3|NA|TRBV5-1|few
TGCGCCAGCCGCACAGTCACTAGCACAGATACGCAGTATTTT
CASRTVTSTDTQYF
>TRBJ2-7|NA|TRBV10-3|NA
TGTGCCAGCAGAGTGAGCAGCTCCTACGAGCAGTACTTC
CASRVSSSYEQYF
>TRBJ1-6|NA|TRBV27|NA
TGTGCCAGCAGTAGGGGGACGGCTTACTATAATTCACCCCTCCACTTT
CASSRGTAYYNSPLHF
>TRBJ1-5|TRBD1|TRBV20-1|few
TGCAGTGTCCCAGGGGGCGGTCAGCCCCAGCATTTT
CSVPGGGQPQHF
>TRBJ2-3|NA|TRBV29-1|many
TGCAGCGTGGGGGCGTTTGTGAGCACAGATACGCAGTATTTT
CSVGAFVSTDTQYF
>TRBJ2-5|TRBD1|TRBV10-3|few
TGTGCCATCAGTGCTGCGGACAGGGGCCAAGAGACCCAGTACTTC
CAISAADRGQETQYF
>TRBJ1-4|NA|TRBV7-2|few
TGTGCCAGCAGCTTAAACAGGCAGGATGAAAAACTGTTTTTT
CASSLNRQDEKLFF
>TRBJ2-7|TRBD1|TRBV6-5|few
TGTGCCAGCAGTGGACAGGAGTCCTACGAGCAGTACTTC
CASSGQESYEQYF
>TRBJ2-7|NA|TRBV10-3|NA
TGTGCCATCAGTGAAGCGGCCGGGGGCTACGAGCAGTACTTC
CAISEAAGGYEQYF
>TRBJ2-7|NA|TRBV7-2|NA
TGTGCCAGCAGCTTGTTGGACGGGACCTACGAGCAGTACTTC
CASSLLDGTYEQYF
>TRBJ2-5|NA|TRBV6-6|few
TGTGCCAGCAGTTACGGTCCGAATTACCAGAGCCAAGAGACCCAGTACTTC
CASSYGPNYQSQETQYF
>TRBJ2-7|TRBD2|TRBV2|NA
TGTGCCAGCAGTGCCCCCCTAGCGGGGGTCGAGCAGTACTTC
CASSAPLAGVEQYF
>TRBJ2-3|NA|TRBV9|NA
TGTGCCAGCAGCGTGTTCCACAATCCCACAGATACGCAGTATTTT
CASSVFHNPTDTQYF
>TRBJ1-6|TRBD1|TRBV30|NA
TGTGCCTGGAGTCAGGACAGGGGAGTGAATTCACCCCTCCACTTT
CAWSQDRGVNSPLHF
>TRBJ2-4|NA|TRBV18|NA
TGTGCCAGCGCAGACGCAGGTCTCATTCAGTACTTC
CASADAGLIQYF
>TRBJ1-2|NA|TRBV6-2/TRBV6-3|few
TGTGCCAGCAGTTACCTTGGGACGCCCTATGGCTACACCTTC
CASSYLGTPYGYTF
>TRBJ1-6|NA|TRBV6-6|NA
TGTGCCAGCAGCTACCTGGGGGATCATAATTCACCCCTCCACTTT
CASSYLGDHNSPLHF
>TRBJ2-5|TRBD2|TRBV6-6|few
TGTGCCAGCAGTTATGCGGGGGAGAAGACCCAGTACTTC
CASSYAGEKTQYF
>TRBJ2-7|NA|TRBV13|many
TGTGCCAGCAGCTTAGGTGTCAGGGGCACCTACGAGCAGTACTTC
CASSLGVRGTYEQYF
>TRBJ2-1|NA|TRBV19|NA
TGTGCCAGTAGGGGGGTTGAGAAGGGCTCCTACAATGAGCAGTTCTTC
CASRGVEKGSYNEQFF
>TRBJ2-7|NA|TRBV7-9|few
TGTGCCAGCAGCTCAATAGTAGCCTACGAGCAGTACTTC
CASSSIVAYEQYF
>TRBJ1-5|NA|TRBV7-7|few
TGTGCTAGCAGCTTAGCTGCCCGGCAGTATATCAATCAGCCCCAGCATTTT
CASSLAARQYINQPQHF
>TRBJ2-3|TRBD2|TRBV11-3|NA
TGTGCCAGCAGCTTAGGGACTAGCGTCAGCACAGATACGCAGTATTTT
CASSLGTSVSTDTQYF
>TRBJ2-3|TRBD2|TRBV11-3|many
TGTGCCAGCAGCCGCACTAGCGGGGGAACAGATACGCAGTATTTT
CASSRTSGGTDTQYF
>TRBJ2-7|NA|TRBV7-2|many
TGTGCCAGCAGTTTAGCAGGGTTGAGCTACGAGCAGTACTTC
CASSLAGLSYEQYF
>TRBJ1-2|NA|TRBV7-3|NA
TGTGCCAGCAGCCCCAATACGGGGCATGGCTACACCTTC
CASSPNTGHGYTF
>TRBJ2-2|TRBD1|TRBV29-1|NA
TGCAGCGTTGAAGATCTTCCAGGACAGGCCGGGGAGCTGTTTTTT
CSVEDLPGQAGELFF
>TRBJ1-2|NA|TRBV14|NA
TGTGCCAGCAGCCAAGATTTTACACCCTATGGCTACACCTTC
CASSQDFTPYGYTF
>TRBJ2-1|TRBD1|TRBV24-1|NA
TGTGCCACCAGTGATGCGGACAGGGTGAGGGAGCAGTTCTTC
CATSDADRVREQFF
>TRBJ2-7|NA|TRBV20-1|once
TGCAGTGCTAGAGGTGACAGGTTTACCTACGAGCAGTACTTC
CSARGDRFTYEQYF
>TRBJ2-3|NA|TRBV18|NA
TGTGCCAGCTCACCGTCCGGGAACTTCGCAGATACGCAGTATTTT
CASSPSGNFADTQYF
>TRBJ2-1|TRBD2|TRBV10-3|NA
TGTGCCATCAGTCTCGGGGGGGCCTACAATGAGCAGTTCTTC
CAISLGGAYNEQFF
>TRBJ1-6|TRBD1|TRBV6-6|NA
TGTGCCAGCAGTTACCTCGGACAGGGGGCTAATTCACCCCTCCACTTT
CASSYLGQGANSPLHF
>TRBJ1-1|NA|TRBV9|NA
TGTGCCAGCGATAAGACCGGGCTGAACACTGAAGCTTTCTTT
CASDKTGLNTEAFF
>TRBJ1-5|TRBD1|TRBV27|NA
TGTGCCAGCAGTGACTCGACAGGGGGAAATCAGCCCCAGCATTTT
CASSDSTGGNQPQHF
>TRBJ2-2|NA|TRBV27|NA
TGTGCCAGCAGTCCAAACAGGGCGAACACCGGGGAGCTGTTTTTT
CASSPNRANTGELFF
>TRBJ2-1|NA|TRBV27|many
TGTGCCAGCACAGGGGTGGCATACGGCTCCTACAATGAGCAGTTCTTC
CASTGVAYGSYNEQFF
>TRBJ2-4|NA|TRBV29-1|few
TGCAGCGTCGAGCAGCAGGGGACAACCATTCAGTACTTC
CSVEQQGTTIQYF
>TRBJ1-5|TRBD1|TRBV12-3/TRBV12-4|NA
TGTGCCAGCAGTCTAAGGGTGGGACAGGGGGCGAACCAGCCCCAGCATTTT
CASSLRVGQGANQPQHF
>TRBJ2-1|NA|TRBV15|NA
TGTGCCACCAGCAGAGTAGGACATGAGCAGTTCTTC
CATSRVGHEQFF
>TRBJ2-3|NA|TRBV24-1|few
TGTGCCACCAGTGCCGCCGGGACGGACACAGATACGCAGTATTTT
CATSAAGTDTDTQYF